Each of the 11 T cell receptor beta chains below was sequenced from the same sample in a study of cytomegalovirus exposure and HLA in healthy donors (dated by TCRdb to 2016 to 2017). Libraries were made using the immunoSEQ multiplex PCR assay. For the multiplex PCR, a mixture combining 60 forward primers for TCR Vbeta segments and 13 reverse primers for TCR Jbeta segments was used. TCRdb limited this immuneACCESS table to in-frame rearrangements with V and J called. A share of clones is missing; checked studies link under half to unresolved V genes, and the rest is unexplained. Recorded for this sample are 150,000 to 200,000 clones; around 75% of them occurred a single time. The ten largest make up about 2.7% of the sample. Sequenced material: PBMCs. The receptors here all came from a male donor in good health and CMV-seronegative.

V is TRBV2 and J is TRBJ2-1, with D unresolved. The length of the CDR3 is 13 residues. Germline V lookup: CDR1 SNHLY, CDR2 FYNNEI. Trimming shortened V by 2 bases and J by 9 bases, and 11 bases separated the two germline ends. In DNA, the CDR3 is TGTGCCAGCAGTGAATATCGGGTAGGTGAGCAGTTCTTC. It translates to CASSEYRVGEQFF.

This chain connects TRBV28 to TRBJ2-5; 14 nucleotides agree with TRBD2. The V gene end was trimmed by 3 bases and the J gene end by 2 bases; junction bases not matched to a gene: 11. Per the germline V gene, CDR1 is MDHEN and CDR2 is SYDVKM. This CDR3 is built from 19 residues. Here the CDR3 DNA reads TGTGCCAGCAGTTTCCGGCGACTAGCGGGAGGGAACATACAAGAGACCCAGTACTTC. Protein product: CASSFRRLAGGNIQETQYF.

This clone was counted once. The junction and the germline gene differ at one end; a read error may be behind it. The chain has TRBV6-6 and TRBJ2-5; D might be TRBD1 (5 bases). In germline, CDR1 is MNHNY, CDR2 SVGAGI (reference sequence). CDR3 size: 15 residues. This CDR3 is CASTYGSDTRETQYF. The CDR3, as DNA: TGTGCCAGCACTTACGGGTCGGACACCAGGGAGACCCAGTACTTC.

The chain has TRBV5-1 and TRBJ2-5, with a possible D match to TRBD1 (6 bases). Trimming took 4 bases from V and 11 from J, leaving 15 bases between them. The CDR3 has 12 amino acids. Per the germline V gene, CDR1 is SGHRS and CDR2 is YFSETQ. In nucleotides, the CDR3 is TGCGCCAGCAGCACTACAGGGATTGAGCAGTACTTC. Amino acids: CASSTTGIEQYF.

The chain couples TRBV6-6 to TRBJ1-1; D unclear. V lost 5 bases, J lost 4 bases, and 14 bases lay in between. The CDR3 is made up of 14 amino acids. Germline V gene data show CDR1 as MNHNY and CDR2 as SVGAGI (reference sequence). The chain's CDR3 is CASSARIRSTEAFF. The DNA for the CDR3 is TGTGCCAGCAGTGCTCGGATCAGGTCCACTGAAGCTTTCTTT.

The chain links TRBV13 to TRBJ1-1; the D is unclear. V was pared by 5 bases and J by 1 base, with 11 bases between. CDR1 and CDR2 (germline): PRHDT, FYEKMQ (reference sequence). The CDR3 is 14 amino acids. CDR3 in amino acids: CASSPSPRNTEAFF. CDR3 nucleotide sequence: TGTGCCAGCAGCCCCTCCCCGAGGAACACTGAAGCTTTCTTT. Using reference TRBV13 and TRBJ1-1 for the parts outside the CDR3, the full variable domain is AAGVIQSPRHLIKEKRETATLKCYPIPRHDTVYWYQQGPGQDPQFLISFYEKMQSDKGSIPDRFSAQQFSDYHSELNMSSLELGDSALYFCASSPSPRNTEAFFGQGTRLTVV.

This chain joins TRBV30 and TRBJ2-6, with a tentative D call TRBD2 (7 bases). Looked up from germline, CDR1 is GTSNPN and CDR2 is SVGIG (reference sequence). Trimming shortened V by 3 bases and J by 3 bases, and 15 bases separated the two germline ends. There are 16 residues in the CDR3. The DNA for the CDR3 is TGTGCCTGGAGGGGGGGGCCGCTGGATGGGGCCAACGTCCTGACTTTC. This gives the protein CAWRGGPLDGANVLTF.

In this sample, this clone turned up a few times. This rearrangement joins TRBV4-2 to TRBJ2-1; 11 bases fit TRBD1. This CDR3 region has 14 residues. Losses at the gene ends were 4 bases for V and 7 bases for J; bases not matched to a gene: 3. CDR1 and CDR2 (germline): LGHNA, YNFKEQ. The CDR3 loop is CASSRGQGANEQFF. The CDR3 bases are TGTGCCAGCAGCCGAGGACAGGGGGCTAATGAGCAGTTCTTC.

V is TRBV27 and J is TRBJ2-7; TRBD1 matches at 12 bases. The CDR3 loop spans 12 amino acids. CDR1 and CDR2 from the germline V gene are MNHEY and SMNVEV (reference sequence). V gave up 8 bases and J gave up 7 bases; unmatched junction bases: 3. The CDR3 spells CASWDRGQEQYF. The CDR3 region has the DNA TGTGCCAGCTGGGACAGGGGGCAAGAGCAGTACTTC.

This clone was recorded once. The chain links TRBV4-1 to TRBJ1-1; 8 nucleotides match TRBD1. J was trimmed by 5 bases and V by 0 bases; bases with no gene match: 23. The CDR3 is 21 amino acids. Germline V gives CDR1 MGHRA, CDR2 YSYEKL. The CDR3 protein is CASSQDPRGALDRDRGTEAFF. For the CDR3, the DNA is TGCGCCAGCAGCCAAGATCCTCGTGGTGCCCTGGACAGGGATCGAGGAACTGAAGCTTTCTTT.

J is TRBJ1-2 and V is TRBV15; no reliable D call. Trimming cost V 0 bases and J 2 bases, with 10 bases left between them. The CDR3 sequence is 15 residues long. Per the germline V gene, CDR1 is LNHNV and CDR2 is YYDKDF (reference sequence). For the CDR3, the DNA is TGTGCCACCAGCAGAGATAGCGGCGGCAACTATGGCTACACCTTC. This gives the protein CATSRDSGGNYGYTF.